These T cell receptor beta chains were read from a single sample in a study of T cell responses to AZD1222 COVID-19 vaccine. Using immunoSEQ multiplex PCR, the repertoire was profiled, and TCRdb retains in-frame clones only, with some absent. The sample lists 150,000 or so clones, roughly 94% occurring once. The specimen comprised peripheral blood, sampled 28 days after the second AZD1222 dose. These receptors were collected from an adult who received the AZD1222 COVID-19 vaccine. CDR3s include the opening cysteine and the closing phenylalanine or tryptophan. Fields, in order: D gene, clone size, V gene, J gene, CDR3 protein, CDR3 DNA. A D gene is named only where the DNA matches it firmly. Only some rows state a clone size, as once, few, many or a class for expanded clones.

TRBD2,.,TRBV30,TRBJ2-3,CAWRLAGAGADTQYF,TGTGCCTGGAGACTAGCGGGGGCGGGGGCAGATACGCAGTATTTT
.,.,TRBV5-1,TRBJ2-3,CASSLAGGGGYLTDTQYF,TGCGCCAGCAGCTTGGCCGGGGGCGGGGGCTACCTCACAGATACGCAGTATTTT
.,.,TRBV4-3,TRBJ2-1,CASSPGGLVYNEQFF,TGCGCCAGCAGCCCGGGGGGCCTCGTCTACAATGAGCAGTTCTTC
.,.,TRBV2,TRBJ1-2,CASGAVYGYTF,TGTGCCAGCGGGGCAGTCTATGGCTACACCTTC
TRBD1,.,TRBV19,TRBJ1-4,CASSSWTGGGFREKLFF,TGTGCCAGTAGTAGCTGGACAGGGGGCGGATTTAGGGAAAAACTGTTTTTT
.,.,TRBV19,TRBJ1-2,CASRDRGDYGYTF,TGTGCCAGTAGGGACAGAGGAGACTATGGCTACACCTTC
.,.,TRBV7-9,TRBJ2-7,CASSLGRPTSEQYF,TGTGCCAGCAGCTTAGGCAGGCCGACGTCCGAGCAGTACTTC
TRBD2,once,TRBV11-2,TRBJ2-1,CASSLAYRLAGGPANEQFF,TGTGCCAGCAGCTTAGCCTATCGACTAGCGGGAGGGCCGGCTAATGAGCAGTTCTTC
TRBD1,.,TRBV29-1,TRBJ2-7,CSGGTGRYEQYF,TGCAGCGGAGGGACAGGGCGATACGAGCAGTACTTC
TRBD1,.,TRBV11-2,TRBJ1-2,CASSDSPGTGAGYTF,TGTGCCAGCAGCGATAGCCCCGGGACAGGGGCTGGCTACACCTTC
TRBD2,.,TRBV29-1,TRBJ2-7,CSVETSGGVEQYF,TGCAGCGTCGAAACTAGCGGGGGGGTCGAGCAGTACTTC
.,.,TRBV18,TRBJ1-1,CASSPIGGGAFF,TGTGCCAGCTCACCCATTGGGGGCGGAGCTTTCTTT
TRBD1,.,TRBV7-9,TRBJ1-1,CASSLGSLKGTANLEAFF,TGTGCCAGCAGCTTAGGATCTTTGAAGGGGACAGCGAATCTTGAAGCTTTCTTT